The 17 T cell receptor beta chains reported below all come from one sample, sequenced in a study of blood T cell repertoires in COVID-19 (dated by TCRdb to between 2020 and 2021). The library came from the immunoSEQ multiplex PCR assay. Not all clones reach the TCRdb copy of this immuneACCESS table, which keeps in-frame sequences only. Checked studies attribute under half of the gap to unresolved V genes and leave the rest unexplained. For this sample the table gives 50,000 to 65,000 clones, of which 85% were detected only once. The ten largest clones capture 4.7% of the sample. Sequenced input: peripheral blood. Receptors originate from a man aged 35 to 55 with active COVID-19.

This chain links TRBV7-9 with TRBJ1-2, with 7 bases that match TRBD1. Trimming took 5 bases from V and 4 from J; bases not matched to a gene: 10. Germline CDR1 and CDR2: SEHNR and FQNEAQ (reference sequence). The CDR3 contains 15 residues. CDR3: CASSPGQDQVYGYTF. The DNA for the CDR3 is TGTGCCAGCAGCCCAGGACAGGATCAGGTCTATGGCTACACCTTC.

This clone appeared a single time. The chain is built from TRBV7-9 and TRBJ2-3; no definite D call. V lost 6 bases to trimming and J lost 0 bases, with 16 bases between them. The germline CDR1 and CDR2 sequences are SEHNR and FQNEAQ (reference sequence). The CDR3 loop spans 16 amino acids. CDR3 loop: CASSPNLQTSTDTQYF. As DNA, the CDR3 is TGTGCCAGCAGTCCGAATCTTCAAACTAGCACAGATACGCAGTATTTT.

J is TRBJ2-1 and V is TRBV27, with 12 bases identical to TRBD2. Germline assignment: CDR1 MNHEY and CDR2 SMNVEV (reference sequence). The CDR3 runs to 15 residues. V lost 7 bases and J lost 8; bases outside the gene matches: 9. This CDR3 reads CASILLAGGVYEQFF. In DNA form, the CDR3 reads TGTGCCAGCATCCTACTAGCGGGAGGCGTGTATGAGCAGTTCTTC.

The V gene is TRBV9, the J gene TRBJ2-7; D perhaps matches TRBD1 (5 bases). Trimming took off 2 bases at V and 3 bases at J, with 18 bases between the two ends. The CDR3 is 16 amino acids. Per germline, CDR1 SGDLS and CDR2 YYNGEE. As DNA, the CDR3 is TGTGCCAGCAGCGTGGACCAGGGTGCCATCCGCTACGAGCAGTACTTC. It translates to CASSVDQGAIRYEQYF.

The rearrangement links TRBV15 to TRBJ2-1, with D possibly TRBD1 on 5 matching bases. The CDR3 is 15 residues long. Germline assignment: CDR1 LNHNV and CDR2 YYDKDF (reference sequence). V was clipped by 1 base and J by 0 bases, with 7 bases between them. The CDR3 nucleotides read TGTGCCACCAGCAGAGCCAGGGACTCCTACAATGAGCAGTTCTTC. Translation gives CATSRARDSYNEQFF.

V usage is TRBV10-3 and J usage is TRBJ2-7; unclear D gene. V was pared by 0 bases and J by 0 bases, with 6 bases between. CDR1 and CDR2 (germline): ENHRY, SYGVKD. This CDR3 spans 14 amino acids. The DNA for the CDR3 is TGTGCCATCAGTGAGTCCCACAGCTCCTACGAGCAGTACTTC. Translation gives CAISESHSSYEQYF.

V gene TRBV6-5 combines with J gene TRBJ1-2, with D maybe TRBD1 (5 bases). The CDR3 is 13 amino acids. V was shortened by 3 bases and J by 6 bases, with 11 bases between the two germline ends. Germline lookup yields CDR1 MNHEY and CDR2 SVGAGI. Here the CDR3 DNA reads TGTGCCAGCAGTTATGGGGGGTATAATGGCTACACCTTC. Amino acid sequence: CASSYGGYNGYTF.

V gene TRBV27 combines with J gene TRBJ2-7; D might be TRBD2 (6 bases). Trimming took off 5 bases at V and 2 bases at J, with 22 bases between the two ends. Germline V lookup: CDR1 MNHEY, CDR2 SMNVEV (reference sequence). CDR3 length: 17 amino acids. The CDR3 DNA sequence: TGTGCCAGCAGTCTTTATGCCCCGGCGGGATTAGCCTACGAGCAGTACTTC. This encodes CASSLYAPAGLAYEQYF.

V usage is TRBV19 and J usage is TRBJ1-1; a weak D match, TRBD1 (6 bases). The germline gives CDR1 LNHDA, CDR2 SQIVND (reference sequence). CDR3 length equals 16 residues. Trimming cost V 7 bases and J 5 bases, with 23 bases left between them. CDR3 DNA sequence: TGTGCCAGTACCACCCTTCCCGGACAGAGTCAGACTGAAGCTTTCTTT. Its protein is CASTTLPGQSQTEAFF.

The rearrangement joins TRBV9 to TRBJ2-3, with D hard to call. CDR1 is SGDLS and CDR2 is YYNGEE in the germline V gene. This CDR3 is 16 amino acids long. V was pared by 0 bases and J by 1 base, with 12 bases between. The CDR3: CASSVAHPRGTDTQYF. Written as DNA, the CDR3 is TGTGCCAGCAGCGTAGCCCACCCCCGGGGCACAGATACGCAGTATTTT.

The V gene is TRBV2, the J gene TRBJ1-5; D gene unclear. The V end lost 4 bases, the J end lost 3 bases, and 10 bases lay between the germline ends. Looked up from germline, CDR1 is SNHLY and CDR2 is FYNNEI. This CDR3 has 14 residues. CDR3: CASSGSSFNQPQHF. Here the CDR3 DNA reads TGTGCCAGCAGTGGGAGCAGCTTCAATCAGCCCCAGCATTTT.

The CDR3 protein is CASSHTGQLNTGELFF. CDR3 nucleotide sequence: TGTGCCAGTAGCCATACGGGACAGCTGAACACCGGGGAGCTGTTTTTT. The chain carries TRBV19 and TRBJ2-2, with 7 bases matching TRBD1. CDR3 length: 16 residues. Germline CDR1 and CDR2: LNHDA and SQIVND (reference sequence). The trim removed 6 bases at V and 1 base at J, leaving 8 bases unmatched. The full variable domain, its missing parts supplied by reference TRBV19 and TRBJ2-2, is DGGITQSPKYLFRKEGQNVTLSCEQNLNHDAMYWYRQDPGQGLRLIYYSQIVNDFQKGDIAEGYSVSREKKESFPLTVTSAQKNPTAFYLCASSHTGQLNTGELFFGEGSRLTVL.

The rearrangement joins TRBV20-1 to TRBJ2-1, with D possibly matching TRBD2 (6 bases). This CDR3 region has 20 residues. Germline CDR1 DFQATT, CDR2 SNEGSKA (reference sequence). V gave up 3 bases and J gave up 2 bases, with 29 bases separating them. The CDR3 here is CSASLGALAPGLGPYNEQFF. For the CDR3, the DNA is TGCAGTGCTAGTTTGGGTGCGCTAGCGCCTGGCTTGGGTCCCTACAATGAGCAGTTCTTC.

This chain's CDR3 is CASIPDRGGGYTF. The CDR3 DNA sequence: TGTGCCAGCATTCCGGACAGGGGGGGTGGCTACACCTTC. The rearrangement uses TRBV2 and TRBJ1-2; 10 nucleotides agree with TRBD1. The CDR3 length is 13 residues. The J segment lost 7 bases and the V segment lost 7 bases, leaving 6 bases of the junction unmatched. CDR1 and CDR2 from the germline V gene are SNHLY and FYNNEI.

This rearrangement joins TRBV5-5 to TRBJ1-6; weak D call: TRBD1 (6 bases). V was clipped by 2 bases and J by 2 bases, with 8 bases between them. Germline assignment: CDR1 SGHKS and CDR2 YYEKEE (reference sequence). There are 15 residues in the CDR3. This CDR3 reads CASSLQGAYNSPLHF. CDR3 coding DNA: TGTGCCAGCAGCTTACAGGGAGCCTATAATTCACCCCTCCACTTT.

This CDR3 reads CASSIWTGSRQPQHF. The CDR3 DNA is TGTGCCAGTAGTATATGGACAGGGAGTCGTCAGCCCCAGCATTTT. This sequence joins TRBV19 and TRBJ1-5; 8 nucleotides line up with TRBD1. CDR1 and CDR2 (germline): LNHDA, SQIVND (reference sequence). V lost 2 bases, J lost 6 bases, and 6 bases stayed unmatched. The CDR3 covers 15 residues.

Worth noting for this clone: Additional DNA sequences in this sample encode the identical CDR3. The CDR3 DNA is TGTGCCAGCAGTTTATACAGGGACGAGCAGTACTTC. This sequence encodes CASSLYRDEQYF. The chain has TRBV28 and TRBJ2-7; tentatively, D is TRBD1 (6 bases). The V gene's germline CDR1 is MDHEN and CDR2 SYDVKM. The CDR3 is 12 amino acids. Trimming took 1 base from V and 5 from J, leaving 6 bases between them.